This TCR beta chain was sequenced in a study of shared clonotypes between healthy human individuals. Study-level findings and limits: Non-shared clonotypes had lower generation probabilities than clonotypes shared by all four sorted-subset donors. Only blood was sampled, and tissue TCR repertoires likely differ from blood ones.

The CDR3 contains 16 residues. From germline, CDR1 is MGHRA and CDR2 YSYEKL. The V and J ends lost 0 bases and 0 bases respectively, with 11 bases between them. Sequencing used immunoSEQ multiplex PCR; TCRdb keeps in-frame clones, though not all of them. The sample yields about 960,000 clones, around three quarters seen once. Turning to this clone: The antigen remains unidentified.

This receptor was obtained from a young man in good health. This chain joins TRBV4-1 and TRBJ1-2; maybe TRBD1 (5 bases). Sequencing used memory CD4+ T cells sorted from blood. The subset: CD45RA-negative fraction. CDR3: CASSQEAVGANYGYTF. The CDR3 nucleotides read TGCGCCAGCAGCCAAGAGGCCGTGGGGGCTAACTATGGCTACACCTTC.